These 22 T cell receptor beta chains were all obtained from the same sample, sequenced in a study of blood T cell repertoires in COVID-19. Libraries were prepared by immunoSEQ multiplex PCR; TCRdb keeps only in-frame clonotypes and omits some of them. The sample shows some 300,000 clones, more than 80% of them seen only once. Sample: peripheral blood. All receptors come from a woman aged 45-65 years with COVID-19, enrolled during active disease.

J is TRBJ2-5 and V is TRBV4-1, with 10 bases identical to TRBD2. In germline, CDR1 is MGHRA, CDR2 YSYEKL. The V and J ends lost 2 bases and 4 bases, in that order; junction bases with no gene match: 10. The CDR3 has 17 amino acids. CDR3 coding DNA: TGCGCCAGCAGCCAAACCCCTTCTAGCGGGAGACGAGAGACCCAGTACTTC. This translates into CASSQTPSSGRRETQYF.

The gene calls are TRBV7-6 and TRBJ1-1; 11 positions match TRBD1. This CDR3 contains 15 residues. From germline, CDR1 is SGHVS and CDR2 FNYEAQ. The junction had 1 base not matched to a gene; V was cut back by 3 bases and J by 1 base. The CDR3 DNA reads TGTGCCAGCAGCTTCGGGACAGGGGGGAACACTGAAGCTTTCTTT. It translates to CASSFGTGGNTEAFF.

The V call is TRBV5-4, the J call TRBJ1-2; 9 nucleotides align to TRBD1. Trimming took 4 bases from V and 1 from J; bases not matched to a gene: 5. CDR3 length equals 15 residues. Germline CDR1 is SGHNT and CDR2 is YYREEE (reference sequence). The CDR3 bases are TGTGCCAGCAGCCCGGGACAGGGTTTTAACTATGGCTACACCTTC. Its protein product is CASSPGQGFNYGYTF.

The chain uses TRBV7-9 and TRBJ2-7; TRBD2 might be the D (7 bases). V was shortened by 5 bases and J by 2 bases, with 22 bases between the two germline ends. Germline CDR1 is SEHNR and CDR2 is FQNEAQ (reference sequence). The CDR3 length is 17 residues. CDR3 nucleotides: TGTGCCAGCAGCCCAGGGGATCGGGACTATCCCCCCTACGAGCAGTACTTC. Translation gives CASSPGDRDYPPYEQYF.

The rearrangement joins TRBV18 to TRBJ2-7, with a tentative D call TRBD1 (6 bases). The ends were cut back, 5 bases at V and 0 bases at J, with 14 bases in the middle. CDR3 length: 15 amino acids. The V gene's germline CDR1 is KGHSH and CDR2 LQKENI. CDR3 amino acids: CASSTGQLSSYEQYF. CDR3 nucleotide sequence: TGTGCCAGCTCAACAGGACAGCTTAGCTCCTACGAGCAGTACTTC. Drawing the rest from reference TRBV18 and TRBJ2-7, the complete variable domain is NAGVMQNPRHLVRRRGQEARLRCSPMKGHSHVYWYRQLPEEGLKFMVYLQKENIIDESGMPKERFSAEFPKEGPSILRIQQVVRGDSAAYFCASSTGQLSSYEQYFGPGTRLTVT.

This clone was found a few times. This sequence joins TRBV5-6 and TRBJ2-5; D possibly corresponds to TRBD1 (5 bases). The germline V and J ends were trimmed by 1 base and 5 bases, with 9 bases remaining between them. This CDR3 region has 13 residues. The germline gives CDR1 SGHDT, CDR2 YYEEEE. This CDR3 is CASSLFRGETQYF. DNA for the CDR3: TGTGCCAGCAGCTTGTTTAGGGGTGAGACCCAGTACTTC.

The chain combines TRBV6-4 with TRBJ2-2; D call uncertain. Germline V gene sequence: CDR1 MRHNA, CDR2 SNTAGT. The CDR3 has 16 residues. The germline V and J ends were trimmed by 3 bases and 7 bases, with 18 bases remaining between them. CDR3 region: CASSERLVSSGGELFF. The CDR3 DNA is TGTGCCAGCAGTGAGCGGTTGGTTTCATCCGGCGGGGAGCTGTTTTTT.

The chain is built from TRBV16 and TRBJ2-3, with a possible D match to TRBD1 (6 bases). The CDR3 consists of 14 residues. V dropped 5 bases and J dropped 0 bases, with 9 bases sitting between them. Germline lookup yields CDR1 KGHSY and CDR2 FQNENV. This chain's CDR3 is CASSGTPSTDTQYF. The CDR3 bases are TGTGCCAGCAGCGGGACACCAAGCACAGATACGCAGTATTTT. The full variable domain, completed using reference TRBV16 and TRBJ2-3, is GEEVAQTPKHLVRGEGQKAKLYCAPIKGHSYVFWYQQVLKNEFKFLISFQNENVFDETGMPKERFSAKCLPNSPCSLEIQATKLEDSAVYFCASSGTPSTDTQYFGPGTRLTVL.

The chain has TRBV24-1 and TRBJ1-4; 9 bases agree with TRBD1. Per germline, CDR1 KGHDR and CDR2 SFDVKD. The CDR3 is 13 residues long. Trimming at V came to 8 bases and at J to 5 bases, leaving 2 bases not matched to a gene. The CDR3 region has the DNA TGTGCCACCACCGGGACAGGGAATGAAAAACTGTTTTTT. Encoded protein: CATTGTGNEKLFF.

The chain is built from TRBV19 and TRBJ1-1, with D perhaps TRBD1 (5 bases). Germline CDR1 is LNHDA and CDR2 is SQIVND (reference sequence). Trimming took off 5 bases at V and 5 bases at J, with 12 bases between the two ends. There are 13 residues in the CDR3. The CDR3 is CASSSREGTEAFF. CDR3 sequence (DNA): TGTGCCAGTAGTTCCCGGGAGGGGACTGAAGCTTTCTTT.

This chain joins TRBV11-3 and TRBJ2-2; D may be TRBD2 (6 bases). CDR1 SGHNT and CDR2 YENEEA come from the germline V gene. The V end was cut by 7 bases, the J end by 2 bases, with 17 bases between. The CDR3 contains 16 residues. The chain's CDR3 is CASTLEGRLNTGELFF. CDR3 nucleotides: TGTGCCAGCACCCTGGAGGGACGGCTAAACACCGGGGAGCTGTTTTTT. Variable domain in full (rest from reference TRBV11-3 and TRBJ2-2): EAGVVQSPRYKIIEKKQPVAFWCNPISGHNTLYWYLQNLGQGPELLIRYENEEAVDDSQLPKDRFSAERLKGVDSTLKIQPAELGDSAVYLCASTLEGRLNTGELFFGEGSRLTVL.

The V and J genes are TRBV7-2 and TRBJ1-1, with TRBD1 as a possible D gene (6 bases). The germline V gene has CDR1 SGHTA and CDR2 FQGNSA. Trimming removed 1 base at V and 4 bases at J, with 13 bases between. This CDR3 is built from 15 residues. This CDR3 reads CASSLGGGSITEAFF. The DNA of the CDR3 is TGTGCCAGCAGCTTAGGGGGGGGCTCGATCACTGAAGCTTTCTTT.

This sequence joins TRBV19 and TRBJ2-5, with D possibly being TRBD2 (6 bases). Trimming shortened V by 3 bases and J by 0 bases, and 17 bases separated the two germline ends. CDR1 and CDR2 from the germline V gene are LNHDA and SQIVND (reference sequence). The CDR3 is 17 residues long. Here the CDR3 DNA reads TGTGCCAGTAGTATGGGTGCGGCTAGCGTATACCAAGAGACCCAGTACTTC. Its protein is CASSMGAASVYQETQYF. The variable domain in full, with the rest retrieved from reference TRBV19 and TRBJ2-5, is DGGITQSPKYLFRKEGQNVTLSCEQNLNHDAMYWYRQDPGQGLRLIYYSQIVNDFQKGDIAEGYSVSREKKESFPLTVTSAQKNPTAFYLCASSMGAASVYQETQYFGPGTRLLVL.

The V gene is TRBV4-1, the J gene TRBJ1-1; the D gene is possibly TRBD1 (6 bases). V was cut by 1 base and J by 4 bases, with 13 bases left in between. The CDR3 has 15 amino acids. The germline CDR1 and CDR2 sequences are MGHRA and YSYEKL. CDR3 bases: TGCGCCAGCAGCCAAGCAAGGACAGATCTCACTGAAGCTTTCTTT. Protein: CASSQARTDLTEAFF.

The chain employs TRBV27 and TRBJ2-7; D possibly corresponds to TRBD2 (6 bases). V shed 10 bases and J shed 3 bases, with 13 bases lying between them. Germline CDR1 reads MNHEY; CDR2 reads SMNVEV (reference sequence). There are 12 residues in the CDR3. CDR3 coding DNA: TGTGCCACCGGGACTCCGATCTACGAGCAGTACTTC. Encoded protein: CATGTPIYEQYF.

The chain recombines TRBV18 with TRBJ2-1; TRBD1 matches 8 bases. Trimming at V came to 3 bases and at J to 9 bases, leaving 4 bases not matched to a gene. CDR1 is KGHSH, CDR2 LQKENI, per germline. The CDR3 loop spans 13 amino acids. The CDR3 region has the DNA TGTGCCAGCTCACCGCAGACAGGGGTTGAGCAGTTCTTC. Amino acid sequence: CASSPQTGVEQFF.

The chain has TRBV16 and TRBJ1-5, with D perhaps matching TRBD1 (5 bases). The V gene's germline CDR1 is KGHSY and CDR2 FQNENV. V lost 0 bases and J 3 bases, leaving 12 bases between the germline ends. This CDR3 has 16 residues. The DNA of the CDR3 is TGTGCCAGCAGCCAATCGTATAAGGGGTTCAATCAGCCCCAGCATTTT. This encodes CASSQSYKGFNQPQHF.

This clone has only one observation. The chain is built from TRBV4-2 and TRBJ2-1, with TRBD2 identical over 9 bases. The ends lost 4 bases at V and 6 bases at J; junction bases unmatched: 10. The CDR3 runs to 16 residues. Germline V gives CDR1 LGHNA, CDR2 YNFKEQ. This CDR3 is CASSRTTGTSSNEQFF. In DNA, the CDR3 is TGTGCCAGCAGCCGTACAACCGGGACTAGCAGCAATGAGCAGTTCTTC.

This clone was detected only once. This chain joins TRBV7-8 and TRBJ2-3; TRBD1 agrees at 10 bases. The CDR3 runs 15 residues. V lost 6 bases to trimming and J lost 3 bases; unmatched junction nucleotides: 6. CDR1 SGHVS and CDR2 FQNEAQ come from the germline V gene. Here the CDR3 DNA reads TGTGCCAGCAGTGTCCGGGACAGGGGTACAGATACGCAGTATTTT. Translation gives CASSVRDRGTDTQYF.

V usage is TRBV5-4 and J usage is TRBJ1-2; D may be TRBD1 (6 bases). Germline V gives CDR1 SGHNT, CDR2 YYREEE (reference sequence). This CDR3 contains 17 residues. V was cut by 2 bases and J by 0 bases, with 17 bases left in between. Here the CDR3 reads CASSFPNQAGANYGYTF. The CDR3 DNA sequence: TGTGCCAGCAGCTTCCCCAACCAAGCAGGGGCTAACTATGGCTACACCTTC.

This chain uses TRBV28 with TRBJ2-5, with D perhaps TRBD1 (7 bases). Deletions cut 7 bases from V and 5 bases from J, with 23 bases between. CDR1 MDHEN and CDR2 SYDVKM come from the germline V gene. CDR3 length: 16 amino acids. The CDR3 spells CASTRGGQGGKETQYF. As DNA, the CDR3 is TGTGCCAGCACCAGAGGGGGGCAGGGGGGTAAGGAGACCCAGTACTTC.

The genes are TRBV5-1 and TRBJ2-1; 11 positions agree with TRBD2. The length of the CDR3 is 15 residues. Looked up from germline, CDR1 is SGHRS and CDR2 is YFSETQ. The V and J ends lost 0 bases and 12 bases, in that order; junction bases with no gene match: 8. The CDR3 reads CASSLELAGGIGQFF. CDR3 bases: TGCGCCAGCAGCTTGGAGCTAGCGGGAGGTATTGGGCAGTTCTTC.